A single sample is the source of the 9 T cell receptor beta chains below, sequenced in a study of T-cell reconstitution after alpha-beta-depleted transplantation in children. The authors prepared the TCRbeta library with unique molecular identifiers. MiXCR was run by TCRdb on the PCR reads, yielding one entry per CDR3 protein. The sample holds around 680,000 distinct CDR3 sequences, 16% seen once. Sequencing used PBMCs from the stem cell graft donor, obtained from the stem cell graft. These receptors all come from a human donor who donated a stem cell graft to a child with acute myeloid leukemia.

Here the CDR3 DNA reads TGTGCCATCAGTGATAGGGACCTGGGACAGACCCAGTACTTC. This gives the protein CAISDRDLGQTQYF. This chain connects TRBV10-3 to TRBJ2-5; D may match TRBD1 or TRBD2 (5 bases each). Trimming shortened V by 3 bases and J by 6 bases, and 14 bases separated the two germline ends. Germline assignment: CDR1 ENHRY and CDR2 SYGVKD. This CDR3 has 14 amino acids.

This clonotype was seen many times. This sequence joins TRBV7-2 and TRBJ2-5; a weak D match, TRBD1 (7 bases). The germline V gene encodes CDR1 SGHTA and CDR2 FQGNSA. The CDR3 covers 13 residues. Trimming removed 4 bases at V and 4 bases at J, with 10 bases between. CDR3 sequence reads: CASSYQGGETQYF. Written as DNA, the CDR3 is TGTGCCAGCAGCTACCAGGGGGGAGAGACCCAGTACTTC.

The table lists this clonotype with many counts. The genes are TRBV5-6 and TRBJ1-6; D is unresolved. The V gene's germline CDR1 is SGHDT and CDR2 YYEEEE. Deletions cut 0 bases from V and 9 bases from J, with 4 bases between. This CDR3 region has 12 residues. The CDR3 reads CASSLATSPLHF. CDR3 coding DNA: TGTGCCAGCAGCTTGGCCACTTCACCCCTCCACTTT. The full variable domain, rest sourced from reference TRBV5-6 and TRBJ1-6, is DAGVTQSPTHLIKTRGQQVTLRCSPKSGHDTVSWYQQALGQGPQFIFQYYEEEERQRGNFPDRFSGHQFPNYSSELNVNALLLGDSALYLCASSLATSPLHFGNGTRLTVT.

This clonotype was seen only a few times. The CDR3 sequence: CASSVGIRDPGRTEAFF. CDR3 sequence (DNA): TGTGCCAGCAGCGTAGGGATAAGGGACCCGGGGAGGACTGAAGCTTTCTTT. This chain joins TRBV9 and TRBJ1-1, with D tentatively TRBD1 (5 bases). CDR1 SGDLS and CDR2 YYNGEE come from the germline V gene. This CDR3 region has 17 residues. The ends were cut back, 0 bases at V and 5 bases at J, with 20 bases in the middle.

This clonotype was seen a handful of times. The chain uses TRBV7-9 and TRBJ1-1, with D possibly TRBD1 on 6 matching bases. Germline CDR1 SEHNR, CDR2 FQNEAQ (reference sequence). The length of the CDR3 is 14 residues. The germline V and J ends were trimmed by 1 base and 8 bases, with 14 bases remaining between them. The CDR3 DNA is TGTGCCAGCAGCTTAGACACAGGGAATTCGGAAGCTTTCTTT. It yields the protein CASSLDTGNSEAFF.

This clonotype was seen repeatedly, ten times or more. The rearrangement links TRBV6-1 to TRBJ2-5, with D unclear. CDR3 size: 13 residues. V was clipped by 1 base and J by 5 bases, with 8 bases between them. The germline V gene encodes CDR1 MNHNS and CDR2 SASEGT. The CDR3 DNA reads TGTGCCAGCAGTGAAGGAGAGTGGGAGACCCAGTACTTC. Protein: CASSEGEWETQYF.

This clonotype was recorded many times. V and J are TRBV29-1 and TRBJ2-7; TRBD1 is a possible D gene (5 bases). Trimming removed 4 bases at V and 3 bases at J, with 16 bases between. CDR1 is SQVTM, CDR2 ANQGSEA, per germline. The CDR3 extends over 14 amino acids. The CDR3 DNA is TGCAGCGTTGTTCCGACAGAGACCTACTACGAGCAGTACTTC. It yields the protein CSVVPTETYYEQYF.

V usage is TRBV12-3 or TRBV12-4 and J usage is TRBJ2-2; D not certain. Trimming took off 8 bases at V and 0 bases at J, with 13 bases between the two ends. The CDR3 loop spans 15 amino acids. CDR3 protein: CASWPGIANTGELFF. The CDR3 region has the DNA TGTGCCAGCTGGCCAGGTATCGCGAACACCGGGGAGCTGTTTTTT.

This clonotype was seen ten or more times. CDR3 in DNA: TGTGCCAGCAGCTTAGGGGGGACAGCTACTAGCACAGATACGCAGTATTTT. Protein sequence: CASSLGGTATSTDTQYF. V and J are TRBV7-9 and TRBJ2-3; 7 positions match TRBD1. Trimming removed 1 base from V and 0 bases from J; junction bases left unmatched: 7. The CDR3 has 17 residues. Per germline, CDR1 SEHNR and CDR2 FQNEAQ (reference sequence).